This is a list of T cell receptor beta chains from one sample in a study of T-cell memory formation after mild COVID-19. TCRdb reprocessed the 5' RACE reads with MiXCR, giving one entry per CDR3 protein. Here the sample spans approximately 270,000 distinct CDR3 sequences, 15% to 20% being singletons. The sequenced material came from PBMCs or a T cell subset sorted from them (not recorded which). All receptors derive from a man aged 18-30 years who had mild COVID-19 (a few samples of this study predate the infection). Cell type and time point are not known. The CDR3 runs from the conserved cysteine through the conserved F or W. The D gene is left open where the match is weak. Only part of the rows carry a size: once, few, many, or a class if the clone is expanded.

D gene | clone size | J gene | V gene | CDR3 DNA | CDR3 protein
. | few | TRBJ1-1 | TRBV7-9 | TGTGCCAGCAGCAGAGACAGTCTAGGAACCTTT | CASSRDSLGTF
. | many | TRBJ1-2 | TRBV12-3/TRBV12-4 | TGTGCCAGCAGTTTATCGGGTAGTGGCTACACCTTC | CASSLSGSGYTF
TRBD2 | . | TRBJ2-3 | TRBV7-8 | TGTGCCAGCAGCTTTGGGACTAGCGGGTCAGATACGCAGTATTTT | CASSFGTSGSDTQYF
TRBD2 | many | TRBJ2-1 | TRBV6-5 | TGTGCCAGCAGTTACTCTCTAGCGGGGGGGAATGAGCAGTTCTTC | CASSYSLAGGNEQFF
. | few | TRBJ2-5 | TRBV11-2 | TGTGCCAGCAGCTTAGATGGGTCACCAATTGAGACCCAGTACTTC | CASSLDGSPIETQYF
TRBD1 | . | TRBJ2-2 | TRBV5-1 | TGCGCCAGCAGCTACGACAGGGTTGGGACCGGGGAGCTGTTTTTT | CASSYDRVGTGELFF
TRBD1 | few | TRBJ1-1 | TRBV5-1 | TGCGCCAGCAGGGGACAGGGGGACACTGAAGCTTTCTTT | CASRGQGDTEAFF
TRBD1 | many | TRBJ2-3 | TRBV6-6 | TGTGCCAGCAGCCTTGGACAGGGGATTCGCACAGATACGCAGTATTTT | CASSLGQGIRTDTQYF
. | many | TRBJ1-1 | TRBV6-5 | TGTGCCAGCAGTTACGACGGTGTTGGGGGCACTGAAGCTTTCTTT | CASSYDGVGGTEAFF
. | few | TRBJ1-5 | TRBV4-3 | TGCGCCAGAGTTCGGGAGAGGGCCCCCGAAAATCAGCCCCAGCATTTT | CARVRERAPENQPQHF
TRBD1 | . | TRBJ2-5 | TRBV19 | TGTGCCAGCACCTACAGGGGAGAAGAGACCCAGTACTTC | CASTYRGEETQYF
. | few | TRBJ2-2 | TRBV12-3/TRBV12-4 | TGTGCCAGCAGTTTAAGTCAGGGTGGAACCGGGGAGCTGTTTTTT | CASSLSQGGTGELFF
. | many | TRBJ2-7 | TRBV4-1 | TGCGCCAGCAGCCAAGAAGGAGGATTCTACGAGCAGTACTTC | CASSQEGGFYEQYF
. | many | TRBJ1-6 | TRBV5-4 | TGTGCCAGCAGCCTAAGGGGAATAGATTCACCCCTCCACTTT | CASSLRGIDSPLHF
. | few | TRBJ1-2 | TRBV11-2 | TGTGCCAGCACCTCCTGGACGGATCCCGCTGGCTACACCTTC | CASTSWTDPAGYTF
. | few | TRBJ2-2 | TRBV24-1 | TGTGCCACCAGTGATTCCATGACGAACACCGGGGAGCTGTTTTTT | CATSDSMTNTGELFF
. | . | TRBJ2-3 | TRBV15 | TGTGCCACCAGCAGAGCATCGGAACCCACAGATACGCAGTATTTT | CATSRASEPTDTQYF
. | . | TRBJ2-2 | TRBV4-2 | TGTGCCAGCAGCCAAGGGACTATAGCGGCCGGGGAGCTGTTTTTT | CASSQGTIAAGELFF
. | . | TRBJ2-4 | TRBV7-8 | TGTGCCAGCAGCTTACGAGGGGGGGCGTTTTCCAAAAACATTCAGTACTTC | CASSLRGGAFSKNIQYF
TRBD2 | . | TRBJ2-5 | TRBV11-2 | TGTGCCAGCAGCTTCGAGGCGGGGGGACAAGAGACCCAGTACTTC | CASSFEAGGQETQYF
. | . | TRBJ1-3 | TRBV6-5 | TGTGCCAGCAGTTACCTTAATCCGGACAGTTCTGGAAACACCATATATTTT | CASSYLNPDSSGNTIYF
. | few | TRBJ2-4 | TRBV6-6 | TGTGCCAGCAGCCCTCTAGCCAAAAACATTCAGTACTTC | CASSPLAKNIQYF